This entry lists 32 T cell receptor beta chains sequenced from one sample in a study of T cells in Graves' hyperthyroidism and ophthalmopathy. RNA transcripts yielded amplified TCR beta CDR3 regions. Primed by the HTBI set, a first-round RT-PCR was run on the TCR CDR3. MiXCR was run by TCRdb on the multiplex PCR reads, yielding one entry per CDR3 protein. The sample lists approximately 640,000 distinct CDR3 sequences, 17% seen once, with around 15% in the top ten. Sequenced sample: blood. These receptors all come from a man aged 45-60 years with Graves' hyperthyroidism.

In this sample, this clonotype turned up many times. The chain uses TRBV6-2 or TRBV6-3 and TRBJ2-3, with TRBD2 matching 7 bases. V trimming: 4 bases; J trimming: 2 bases; junction bases outside the gene matches: 9. Germline CDR1 reads MNHEY; CDR2 reads SVGEGT. The length of the CDR3 is 16 residues. The CDR3 sequence is CASSSNRGGLTDTQYF. CDR3 sequence (DNA): TGTGCCAGCAGTTCGAACCGCGGGGGACTCACAGATACGCAGTATTTT.

This clonotype was seen only a few times. This chain's CDR3 is CASSPAGTEYGYTF. The CDR3 nucleotides are TGTGCCAGCAGCCCGGCCGGGACTGAATATGGCTACACCTTC. V gene TRBV7-9 combines with J gene TRBJ1-2; maybe TRBD1 (5 bases). CDR3 length equals 14 residues. Germline lookup yields CDR1 SEHNR and CDR2 FQNEAQ (reference sequence). The V end lost 5 bases, the J end lost 5 bases, and 15 bases lay between the germline ends.

In its sample, this clonotype was seen many times. The rearrangement joins TRBV5-1 to TRBJ2-3; TRBD1 aligns across 7 bases. The V segment lost 4 bases and the J segment 3 bases; nucleotides outside the gene matches: 11. The germline V gene has CDR1 SGHRS and CDR2 YFSETQ. The CDR3 loop spans 16 amino acids. The CDR3 DNA reads TGCGCCAGCAGCGGAAAGACAGGGATTGGGACAGATACGCAGTATTTT. Amino acids: CASSGKTGIGTDTQYF. The whole variable domain, filled in from reference TRBV5-1 and TRBJ2-3, reads KAGVTQTPRYLIKTRGQQVTLSCSPISGHRSVSWYQQTPGQGLQFLFEYFSETQRNKGNFPGRFSGRQFSNSRSEMNVSTLELGDSALYLCASSGKTGIGTDTQYFGPGTRLTVL.

There are a few counts of this clonotype. The chain combines TRBV5-1 with TRBJ1-1; D remains ambiguous. Trimming took 2 bases from V and 1 from J, leaving 9 bases between them. CDR1 and CDR2 (germline): SGHRS, YFSETQ. The CDR3 sequence is 14 residues long. The CDR3 DNA is TGCGCCAGCAGCTTTTCCCCGGGGAACACTGAAGCTTTCTTT. Translated, it gives CASSFSPGNTEAFF.

In this sample, this clonotype turned up a few times. This rearrangement joins TRBV28 to TRBJ2-7, with TRBD2 identical over 10 bases. V shed 5 bases and J 2 bases; nucleotides not matched to a gene: 6. Germline V CDR1 and CDR2: MDHEN, SYDVKM. CDR3 length: 15 residues. The CDR3 loop is CASSPQREGPYEQYF. For the CDR3, the DNA is TGTGCCAGCAGTCCTCAGCGGGAGGGCCCCTACGAGCAGTACTTC.

This CDR3 is CASSTPGRDETQYF. The CDR3 coding sequence is TGTGCCAGTAGTACCCCAGGCAGGGATGAGACCCAGTACTTC. The V and J genes are TRBV19 and TRBJ2-5, with D maybe TRBD1 (5 bases). Germline-derived CDR1 and CDR2 are LNHDA and SQIVND (reference sequence). V lost 4 bases and J lost 5, with 14 bases in between. The CDR3 totals 14 residues.

This clonotype was counted a few times. This chain links TRBV2 with TRBJ1-4, with a weak D call TRBD1 (5 bases). From germline, CDR1 is SNHLY and CDR2 FYNNEI. Trimming left V 6 bases short and J 8 bases short, with 7 bases between. This CDR3 contains 11 residues. The chain's CDR3 is CASRGAEKLFF. The CDR3 nucleotides read TGTGCCAGCAGAGGGGCGGAAAAACTGTTTTTT. Supplemented by reference TRBV2 and TRBJ1-4, the full variable domain reads EPEVTQTPSHQVTQMGQEVILRCVPISNHLYFYWYRQILGQKVEFLVSFYNNEISEKSEIFDDQFSVERPDGSNFTLKIRSTKLEDSAMYFCASRGAEKLFFGSGTQLSVL.

This clonotype was seen only a few times. The gene calls are TRBV30 and TRBJ1-5; TRBD1 matches 11 bases. The V gene end was trimmed by 5 bases and the J gene end by 6 bases; junction bases not matched to a gene: 3. This CDR3 is built from 13 residues. Germline-derived CDR1 and CDR2 are GTSNPN and SVGIG (reference sequence). The CDR3 DNA reads as TGTGCCTGGGGACAGGGGGCTCGTCAGCCCCAGCATTTT. Its translation: CAWGQGARQPQHF.

The chain links TRBV7-9 to TRBJ2-1, with D perhaps assigned TRBD1 or TRBD2 (5 bases each). The V gene lost 5 bases and the J gene lost 0 bases, with 14 bases spanning the gap. CDR3 length: 16 residues. Germline CDR1 is SEHNR and CDR2 is FQNEAQ (reference sequence). The CDR3 coding sequence is TGTGCCAGCAGCCCAGTCAAGGGGAGCTCCTACAATGAGCAGTTCTTC. This gives the protein CASSPVKGSSYNEQFF.

This clonotype was observed at least ten times. V usage is TRBV7-2 and J usage is TRBJ1-1; 9 nucleotides agree with TRBD1. The V gene end was trimmed by 6 bases and the J gene end by 5 bases; junction bases not matched to a gene: 7. This CDR3 has 14 residues. Per germline, CDR1 SGHTA and CDR2 FQGNSA. The CDR3 DNA is TGTGCCAGCAGAGGGACAGGGTCGAAGACTGAAGCTTTCTTT. It specifies CASRGTGSKTEAFF.

This clonotype was observed at least ten times. The chain recombines TRBV19 with TRBJ1-5; D possibly corresponds to TRBD1 (6 bases). Trimming left V 6 bases short and J 2 bases short, with 14 bases between. This CDR3 contains 15 residues. Germline lookup yields CDR1 LNHDA and CDR2 SQIVND (reference sequence). The CDR3 here is CASRVQGRGNQPQHF. The CDR3 coding sequence is TGTGCCAGTAGGGTACAGGGTCGGGGCAATCAGCCCCAGCATTTT.

This clonotype was found a few times. V and J are TRBV5-1 and TRBJ2-3, with a tentative D call TRBD1 (6 bases). The V and J ends lost 4 bases and 4 bases respectively, with 16 bases between them. The CDR3 has 15 residues. Per germline, CDR1 SGHRS and CDR2 YFSETQ. This CDR3 is CASSRDRPNPDTQYF. The CDR3 DNA is TGCGCCAGCAGCCGCGACAGGCCGAACCCAGATACGCAGTATTTT.

This clonotype showed up many times. The chain has TRBV2 and TRBJ1-1; D gene ambiguous. V was cut by 8 bases and J by 1 base, with 5 bases left in between. Germline values: CDR1 SNHLY, CDR2 FYNNEI. The CDR3 has 11 amino acids. CDR3 nucleotide sequence: TGTGCCAGCGCCCGGAACACTGAAGCTTTCTTT. Translation: CASARNTEAFF.

This clonotype was observed many times. The V gene is TRBV27, the J gene TRBJ1-5; D ambiguous. CDR1 is MNHEY, CDR2 SMNVEV, per germline (reference sequence). This CDR3 is built from 13 residues. V was shortened by 4 bases and J by 6 bases, with 10 bases between the two germline ends. The DNA for the CDR3 is TGTGCCAGCAGTTCAAGTGGGAGTCAGCCCCAGCATTTT. Protein product: CASSSSGSQPQHF.

This clonotype was detected many times. V usage is TRBV28 and J usage is TRBJ2-7; 9 bases are shared with TRBD2. V was pared by 7 bases and J by 2 bases, with 9 bases of the junction left unmatched. Germline V gene sequence: CDR1 MDHEN, CDR2 SYDVKM. There are 15 residues in the CDR3. CDR3 region: CASTPSGLATYEQYF. CDR3 bases: TGTGCCAGCACTCCAAGCGGACTAGCGACCTACGAGCAGTACTTC.

This CDR3 is CASTPPGSILSYEQYF. CDR3 bases: TGTGCCAGCACCCCCCCAGGCTCGATTCTCTCCTACGAGCAGTACTTC. The V and J genes are TRBV25-1 and TRBJ2-7; D ambiguous. This CDR3 is built from 16 residues. CDR1 MGHDK and CDR2 SYGVNS come from the germline V gene. The V gene lost 7 bases and the J gene lost 0 bases, with 19 bases spanning the gap.

This clonotype was recorded once. The chain has TRBV27 and TRBJ1-1, with D perhaps TRBD1 (5 bases). The CDR3 covers 16 residues. Germline V gene sequence: CDR1 MNHEY, CDR2 SMNVEV (reference sequence). The ends were cut back, 7 bases at V and 4 bases at J, with 22 bases in the middle. CDR3 bases: TGTGCCAGCACTTCGCCGCGGGGGGGGTGGGTCACTGAAGCTTTCTTT. It is translated as CASTSPRGGWVTEAFF.

In its sample, this clonotype was seen many times. J is TRBJ2-7 and V is TRBV28, with 10 bases aligning to TRBD2. V trimming: 5 bases; J trimming: 2 bases; junction bases outside the gene matches: 18. The CDR3 runs to 19 residues. Germline V CDR1 and CDR2: MDHEN, SYDVKM. The CDR3 loop reads CASSPLYSVEGLAAYEQYF. As DNA, the CDR3 is TGTGCCAGCAGTCCGTTGTACTCGGTTGAAGGACTAGCGGCCTACGAGCAGTACTTC.

Turning to this clonotype: A much larger clone differs by one base, so this may be a read error. The J gene is TRBJ2-1, the V gene TRBV15; TRBD2 is a possible D gene (5 bases). The CDR3 sequence is 15 residues long. Germline V gives CDR1 LNHNV, CDR2 YYDKDF (reference sequence). V gave up 7 bases and J gave up 5 bases, with 18 bases separating them. CDR3 amino acids: CATNKAFTSHNEQFF. CDR3 in DNA: TGTGCCACCAACAAAGCCTTCACTAGTCACAATGAGCAGTTCTTC.

The chain couples TRBV27 to TRBJ1-6; D is ambiguous. CDR1 is MNHEY and CDR2 is SMNVEV in the germline V gene (reference sequence). Trimming stripped 5 bases from V and 10 bases from J, with 9 bases between. The CDR3 loop spans 12 amino acids. CDR3 sequence (DNA): TGTGCCAGCAGTCGCACCAAGTCACCCCTCCACTTT. It specifies CASSRTKSPLHF.

This clonotype was recorded at least ten times. V gene TRBV3-1 combines with J gene TRBJ2-1; TRBD1 matches at 11 bases. There are 16 residues in the CDR3. Germline assignment: CDR1 LGHDT and CDR2 YNNKEL (reference sequence). Unmatched junction bases numbered 6, after V lost 2 bases and J lost 6 bases. The CDR3 DNA reads as TGTGCCAGCAGCCAAAGTCCCGGGACAGGGGGCAATGAGCAGTTCTTC. Translation: CASSQSPGTGGNEQFF.

This clonotype has a handful of counts. Relative to the germline gene, one junction end is altered; a read error may explain this. The chain employs TRBV11-2 and TRBJ1-2; a possible D gene is TRBD1 (6 bases). This CDR3 is built from 14 residues. The germline V gene has CDR1 SGHAT and CDR2 FQNNGV. The CDR3 region has the DNA TGTGCCAGCAGCGGTTGGACAGTTAGCTATTGCTACACCTTC. Translating it yields CASSGWTVSYCYTF.

This clonotype has a handful of counts. V gene TRBV29-1 combines with J gene TRBJ2-7; D is undetermined. V was clipped by 0 bases and J by 4 bases, with 13 bases between them. The CDR3 totals 14 residues. Germline CDR1 reads SQVTM; CDR2 reads ANQGSEA. The CDR3 DNA follows: TGCAGCGTTGAAGAATCCCCACCCAGGTACGAGCAGTACTTC. Protein: CSVEESPPRYEQYF.

This clonotype occurred many times. The rearrangement links TRBV20-1 to TRBJ2-7, with TRBD1 matching 7 bases. This CDR3 has 14 residues. The junction had 9 bases not matched to a gene; V was cut back by 6 bases and J by 1 base. The germline V gene has CDR1 DFQATT and CDR2 SNEGSKA (reference sequence). In DNA form, the CDR3 reads TGCAGTGCCCACGACAGGGTAACTTCCTACGAGCAGTACTTC. Its protein product is CSAHDRVTSYEQYF.

This clonotype has just a few counts. The chain links TRBV7-9 to TRBJ2-3; the D is unclear. The CDR3 extends over 14 amino acids. CDR1 is SEHNR, CDR2 FQNEAQ, per germline (reference sequence). Trimming removed 1 base from V and 0 bases from J, with 5 bases in between. CDR3 in amino acids: CASSLEYSTDTQYF. In DNA, the CDR3 is TGTGCCAGCAGCTTAGAATACAGCACAGATACGCAGTATTTT. Full variable domain (outside the CDR3, taken from reference TRBV7-9 and TRBJ2-3): DTGVSQNPRHKITKRGQNVTFRCDPISEHNRLYWYRQTLGQGPEFLTYFQNEAQLEKSRLLSDRFSAERPKGSFSTLEIQRTEQGDSAMYLCASSLEYSTDTQYFGPGTRLTVL.

This clonotype was seen a few times. V gene TRBV4-1 combines with J gene TRBJ2-1, with D possibly being TRBD1 or TRBD2 (5 bases each). The V gene's germline CDR1 is MGHRA and CDR2 YSYEKL. This CDR3 is built from 13 residues. Trimming pared 4 bases from V and 9 bases from J, leaving 13 bases between. CDR3 bases: TGCGCCAGCAGCCCCGGGGCAGGTCCTGAGCAGTTCTTC. Amino acids: CASSPGAGPEQFF.

This clonotype was observed a handful of times. CDR3 region: CASKLAGYPYEQYF. The CDR3 DNA sequence: TGTGCCAGCAAACTAGCGGGATACCCCTACGAGCAGTACTTC. The chain couples TRBV27 to TRBJ2-7, with TRBD2 identical over 10 bases. Per germline, CDR1 MNHEY and CDR2 SMNVEV (reference sequence). Unmatched junction bases numbered 5, after V lost 7 bases and J lost 2 bases. The CDR3 consists of 14 residues.

V and J are TRBV20-1 and TRBJ1-2; 7 nucleotides agree with TRBD1. Germline values: CDR1 DFQATT, CDR2 SNEGSKA (reference sequence). Trimming at V came to 0 bases and at J to 0 bases, leaving 4 bases not matched to a gene. This CDR3 has 15 residues. The CDR3 here is CSAREAGTANYGYTF. CDR3 nucleotide sequence: TGCAGTGCTAGAGAAGCCGGGACAGCTAACTATGGCTACACCTTC.

This clonotype has ten or more counts. The CDR3 coding sequence is TGCAGTGCGACAGGACTAGCGGGACTCCAAGAGACCCAGTACTTC. Translation: CSATGLAGLQETQYF. The V call is TRBV20-1, the J call TRBJ2-5; 12 nucleotides agree with TRBD2. The CDR3 runs to 15 residues. V was clipped by 6 bases and J by 1 base; unmatched bases: 6. Germline CDR1 and CDR2: DFQATT and SNEGSKA (reference sequence).

The gene calls are TRBV7-3 and TRBJ2-3; D is ambiguous. V was trimmed by 5 bases and J by 2 bases, leaving 11 bases between them. The germline V gene has CDR1 SGHTA and CDR2 FQGTGA. The CDR3 consists of 14 residues. CDR3 nucleotides: TGTGCCAGCAGCAGCTTGGAGACCACAGATACGCAGTATTTT. This codes for CASSSLETTDTQYF.

The chain is built from TRBV29-1 and TRBJ1-4; TRBD1 is a possible D gene (5 bases). Per the germline V gene, CDR1 is SQVTM and CDR2 is ANQGSEA. Trimming cost V 4 bases and J 6 bases, with 9 bases left between them. This CDR3 spans 12 amino acids. The CDR3 bases are TGCAGCGTTGGAGGAGGGGATGAAAAACTGTTTTTT. It codes for CSVGGGDEKLFF.

The sample holds many counts of this clonotype. The rearrangement links TRBV9 to TRBJ2-1; TRBD2 matches 12 bases. Germline V CDR1 and CDR2: SGDLS, YYNGEE. This CDR3 contains 17 residues. Germline trimming cut 4 bases from V and 9 bases from J; bases unmatched to any gene: 14. CDR3 DNA sequence: TGTGCCAGCAGCTCCCGACTAGCGGGAGAGCTGCGGGGTGAGCAGTTCTTC. Protein sequence: CASSSRLAGELRGEQFF.